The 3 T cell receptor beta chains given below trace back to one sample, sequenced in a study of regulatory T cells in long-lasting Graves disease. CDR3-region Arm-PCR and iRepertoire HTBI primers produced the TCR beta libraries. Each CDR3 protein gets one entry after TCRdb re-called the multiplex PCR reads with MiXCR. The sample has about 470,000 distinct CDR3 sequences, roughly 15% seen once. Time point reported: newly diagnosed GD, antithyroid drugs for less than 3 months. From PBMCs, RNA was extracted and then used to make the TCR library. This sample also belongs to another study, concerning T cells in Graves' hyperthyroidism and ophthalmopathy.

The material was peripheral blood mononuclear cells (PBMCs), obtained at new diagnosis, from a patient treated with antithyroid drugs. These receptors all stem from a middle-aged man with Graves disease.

DNA of the CDR3: TGTGCCAGCAGTCCGGGACAGAGCTCGAACTGGGGTGAAAAACTGTTTTTT. Residues: CASSPGQSSNWGEKLFF. The V gene is TRBV12-3 or TRBV12-4, the J gene TRBJ1-4, with TRBD1 identical over 7 bases. The V and J ends lost 5 bases and 7 bases, in that order; junction bases with no gene match: 16. This CDR3 is built from 17 residues.

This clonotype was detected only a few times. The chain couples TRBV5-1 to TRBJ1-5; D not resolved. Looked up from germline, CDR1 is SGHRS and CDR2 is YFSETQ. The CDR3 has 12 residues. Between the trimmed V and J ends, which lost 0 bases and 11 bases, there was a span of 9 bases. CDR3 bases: TGCGCCAGCAGCTTGGAAGGTGGAGCCCAGCATTTT. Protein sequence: CASSLEGGAQHF.

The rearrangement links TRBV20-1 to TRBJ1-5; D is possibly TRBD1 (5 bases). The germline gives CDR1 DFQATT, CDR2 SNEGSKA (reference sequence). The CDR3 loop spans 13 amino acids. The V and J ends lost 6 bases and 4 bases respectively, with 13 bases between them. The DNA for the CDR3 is TGCAGTGCAACCGGGACCTTAAATCAGCCCCAGCATTTT. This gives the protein CSATGTLNQPQHF.